This T cell receptor beta chain comes out of a study of cytomegalovirus exposure and HLA in healthy donors. The PCR employed 60 Vbeta primers together with 13 Jbeta primers. Libraries were prepared by immunoSEQ multiplex PCR; TCRdb keeps only in-frame clonotypes and omits some of them. The repertoire holds about 130,000 clones, with around three quarters as singletons. The CDR3 runs to 16 residues. Trimming took off 3 bases at V and 1 base at J, with 15 bases between the two ends. Germline CDR1 is LNHDA and CDR2 is SQIVND (reference sequence). This chain links TRBV19 with TRBJ1-1; D possibly corresponds to TRBD1 (5 bases). The receptor comes from a woman aged 45-65 years in good health and CMV-seronegative. The sample taken for sequencing was PBMCs. The CDR3 sequence: CASSIWGERPNTEAFF. CDR3 nucleotides: TGTGCCAGTAGTATTTGGGGCGAGAGACCGAACACTGAAGCTTTCTTT.